This T cell receptor beta chain was documented in a study of control samples from healthy donors and cancer patients. V was pared by 5 bases and J by 3 bases, with 7 bases between. The V gene's germline CDR1 is KGHDR and CDR2 SFDVKD. CDR3 length: 13 residues. This table comes from immunoSEQ multiplex PCR, and its TCRdb copy is limited to in-frame clones, with some not included. The table shows about 57,000 clones, with around 94% occurring only once. The chain carries TRBV24-1 and TRBJ1-5, with D uncertain. The source of this sequence is a man aged 25 to 40 in good health. The sequenced sample consisted of blood. CDR3 coding DNA: TGTGCCACCAGTGGTAGCTTCAATCAGCCCCAGCATTTT. Its translation is CATSGSFNQPQHF.